The 25 T cell receptor beta chains listed next were all sequenced from one sample in a study of blood T cell repertoires in COVID-19. Clones were sequenced by immunoSEQ multiplex PCR, and TCRdb holds only the in-frame ones, with some missing. Found here are tens of thousands of clones, roughly 86% of them singletons; the top ten hold about 20%. Sample: peripheral blood. These receptors originate from a woman between 50 and 59 years old with active or convalescent COVID-19.

The chain couples TRBV20-1 to TRBJ2-1; perhaps TRBD1 as D (6 bases). This CDR3 contains 13 residues. Germline CDR1 reads DFQATT; CDR2 reads SNEGSKA (reference sequence). The germline V and J ends were trimmed by 3 bases and 6 bases, with 12 bases remaining between them. This CDR3 reads CSASPGAPNEQFF. The CDR3 DNA sequence: TGCAGTGCTAGTCCAGGGGCCCCCAATGAGCAGTTCTTC.

The gene calls are TRBV2 and TRBJ1-1; D not resolved. The germline V gene has CDR1 SNHLY and CDR2 FYNNEI. The CDR3 loop spans 15 amino acids. V was pared by 0 bases and J by 0 bases, with 8 bases between. CDR3 nucleotide sequence: TGTGCCAGCAGTGAAGCTGAACTCCTGAACACTGAAGCTTTCTTT. Translating gives CASSEAELLNTEAFF.

V gene TRBV19 combines with J gene TRBJ2-1, with 7 nucleotides matching TRBD1. The V gene end was trimmed by 10 bases and the J gene end by 2 bases; junction bases not matched to a gene: 8. The CDR3 totals 14 residues. In germline, CDR1 is LNHDA, CDR2 SQIVND (reference sequence). CDR3 DNA: TGTGCCACCGAATCAGGGGGAACCTACAATGAGCAGTTCTTC. Its translation is CATESGGTYNEQFF.

The gene calls are TRBV30 and TRBJ1-1; D might be TRBD1 (5 bases). The germline gives CDR1 GTSNPN, CDR2 SVGIG (reference sequence). V was pared by 4 bases and J by 3 bases, with 21 bases between. CDR3 length equals 16 residues. DNA of the CDR3: TGTGCCTGGATAGGTGGGAGAGGAGGGACGCACACTGAAGCTTTCTTT. This codes for CAWIGGRGGTHTEAFF.

There are a few counts of this clone. The V and J genes are TRBV10-3 and TRBJ1-2; D is possibly TRBD1 (5 bases). Germline V gene lookup returns CDR1 ENHRY and CDR2 SYGVKD. The CDR3 runs to 15 residues. V was cut by 5 bases and J by 0 bases, with 13 bases left in between. CDR3 nucleotide sequence: TGTGCCATCAGTCCACAGGAGACTGCTAACTATGGCTACACCTTC. Amino acid sequence: CAISPQETANYGYTF.

The chain combines TRBV18 with TRBJ2-7; TRBD1 matches at 8 bases. Germline CDR1 and CDR2: KGHSH and LQKENI. With 0 bases clipped from V and 2 bases from J, the junction kept 3 bases outside the gene matches. The CDR3 runs 15 residues. The CDR3 protein is CASSPPGQVAYEQYF. The CDR3 DNA is TGTGCCAGCTCACCACCGGGACAGGTTGCCTACGAGCAGTACTTC.

This sequence joins TRBV7-3 and TRBJ2-3; 13 bases fit TRBD2. The ends lost 1 base at V and 4 bases at J; junction bases unmatched: 5. The CDR3 runs to 17 residues. Germline-derived CDR1 and CDR2 are SGHTA and FQGTGA. The CDR3 DNA reads TGTGCCAGCAGCTTAATGGGCGGGACTAGCGGGGCAGATACGCAGTATTTT. It is translated as CASSLMGGTSGADTQYF.

The chain has TRBV18 and TRBJ2-5; TRBD2 might be the D (7 bases). The V end lost 2 bases, the J end lost 5 bases, and 18 bases lay between the germline ends. Looked up from germline, CDR1 is KGHSH and CDR2 is LQKENI. CDR3 length: 16 residues. CDR3 loop: CASSPKRGQPQETQYF. As DNA, the CDR3 is TGTGCCAGCTCACCAAAGCGGGGACAACCCCAGGAGACCCAGTACTTC. Full variable domain (rest looked up from reference TRBV18 and TRBJ2-5): NAGVMQNPRHLVRRRGQEARLRCSPMKGHSHVYWYRQLPEEGLKFMVYLQKENIIDESGMPKERFSAEFPKEGPSILRIQQVVRGDSAAYFCASSPKRGQPQETQYFGPGTRLLVL.

The rearrangement links TRBV2 to TRBJ1-1, with D perhaps matching TRBD1 (5 bases). V was trimmed by 2 bases and J by 5 bases, leaving 12 bases between them. Germline assignment: CDR1 SNHLY and CDR2 FYNNEI. The CDR3 runs 14 residues. CDR3 DNA: TGTGCCAGCAGTGAACAGGGAGGCGGAACTGAAGCTTTCTTT. Translated, it gives CASSEQGGGTEAFF.

The chain has TRBV11-2 and TRBJ2-3; the D is unclear. The length of the CDR3 is 13 residues. Between the trimmed V and J ends, which lost 3 bases and 1 base, there was a span of 5 bases. The V gene's germline CDR1 is SGHAT and CDR2 FQNNGV. CDR3 sequence (DNA): TGTGCCAGCAGCTTTATCCGCACAGATACGCAGTATTTT. Its protein is CASSFIRTDTQYF.

The chain couples TRBV6-4 to TRBJ2-3, with 7 bases fitting TRBD2. This CDR3 contains 14 residues. With V trimmed by 5 bases and J by 4 bases, 6 bases remained unmatched. In germline, CDR1 is MRHNA, CDR2 SNTAGT. The CDR3 DNA sequence: TGTGCCAGCAGTAAGGCGGGAGAATCAGATACGCAGTATTTT. Translation: CASSKAGESDTQYF.

The V and J genes are TRBV9 and TRBJ1-1, with TRBD1 identical over 7 bases. Germline lookup yields CDR1 SGDLS and CDR2 YYNGEE. This CDR3 has 16 amino acids. J lost 2 bases, V lost 3 bases, and 10 bases had no gene match. CDR3 in amino acids: CASSAMTGKTNTEAFF. CDR3 nucleotides: TGTGCCAGCAGCGCAATGACAGGGAAGACCAACACTGAAGCTTTCTTT.

The chain combines TRBV19 with TRBJ2-3, with D tentatively TRBD2 (5 bases). The germline V gene encodes CDR1 LNHDA and CDR2 SQIVND (reference sequence). The CDR3 is 12 amino acids. The V and J ends lost 6 bases and 3 bases respectively, with 7 bases between them. CDR3: CASSGITDTQYF. In nucleotides, the CDR3 is TGTGCCAGTAGCGGGATTACAGATACGCAGTATTTT.

The rearrangement links TRBV10-3 to TRBJ1-1; D remains unclear. Germline V gives CDR1 ENHRY, CDR2 SYGVKD. Trimming removed 4 bases from V and 7 bases from J, with 7 bases in between. The CDR3 contains 11 residues. The CDR3 DNA is TGTGCCATCAGTGCCAATTTTGAAGCTTTCTTT. This sequence encodes CAISANFEAFF.

This chain uses TRBV18 with TRBJ2-7, with TRBD2 as a possible D gene (6 bases). This CDR3 is built from 16 residues. V was cut by 2 bases and J by 1 base, with 15 bases left in between. The germline CDR1 and CDR2 sequences are KGHSH and LQKENI. CDR3 loop: CASSPILASDSYEQYF. Here the CDR3 DNA reads TGTGCCAGCTCACCAATCCTAGCGTCGGATTCCTACGAGCAGTACTTC.

Here the CDR3 DNA reads TGTGCCAGCAGCTTATTAATGGCGGCGCCTAACTATGGCTACACCTTC. This sequence encodes CASSLLMAAPNYGYTF. This chain connects TRBV5-5 to TRBJ1-2, with no clear D. The CDR3 spans 16 residues. In germline, CDR1 is SGHKS, CDR2 YYEKEE (reference sequence). Trimming cost V 2 bases and J 0 bases, with 14 bases left between them.

V usage is TRBV12-3 or TRBV12-4 and J usage is TRBJ2-6; D remains unclear. CDR3 length equals 13 residues. Trimming took off 8 bases at V and 0 bases at J, with 5 bases between the two ends. The CDR3 spells CASASSGANVLTF. The DNA of the CDR3 is TGTGCCAGCGCCAGCTCTGGGGCCAACGTCCTGACTTTC.

The V gene is TRBV7-3, the J gene TRBJ1-6, with a weak D call TRBD1 (5 bases). Per the germline V gene, CDR1 is SGHTA and CDR2 is FQGTGA. The CDR3 has 14 residues. Trimming took 2 bases from V and 7 from J, leaving 9 bases between them. CDR3 in DNA: TGTGCCAGCAGCTTAGCAGGGCCAAATTCACCCCTCCACTTT. It codes for CASSLAGPNSPLHF.

Only one count was recorded for this clone. Its ends do not fully match the called genes, so a read error is possible. This chain uses TRBV7-6 with TRBJ2-5, with 10 positions matching TRBD2. The CDR3 is 17 amino acids. The germline CDR1 and CDR2 sequences are SGHVS and FNYEAQ. CDR3 loop: CASSLAGLAGEGETQYF. The CDR3 region has the DNA TGTGCCAGCAGCCTAGCGGGGCTAGCGGGAGAAGGGGAGACCCAGTACTTC.

V usage is TRBV13 and J usage is TRBJ2-3; D is perhaps TRBD2 (5 bases). The CDR3 is 14 residues long. Germline V CDR1 and CDR2: PRHDT, FYEKMQ (reference sequence). V lost 2 bases to trimming and J lost 0 bases, with 6 bases between them. DNA for the CDR3: TGTGCCAGCAGCTTAACGGGAAGCACAGATACGCAGTATTTT. Protein: CASSLTGSTDTQYF.

This chain connects TRBV9 to TRBJ2-2; weak D call: TRBD2 (5 bases). This CDR3 has 16 amino acids. Germline CDR1 reads SGDLS; CDR2 reads YYNGEE. Between the trimmed V and J ends, which lost 0 bases and 0 bases, there was a span of 9 bases. The CDR3 DNA sequence: TGTGCCAGCAGCGTAGCTGAGGGTGCGAACACCGGGGAGCTGTTTTTT. Translation: CASSVAEGANTGELFF.

This chain links TRBV12-3 or TRBV12-4 with TRBJ1-2; perhaps TRBD1 as D (6 bases). Trimming shortened V by 6 bases and J by 2 bases, and 7 bases separated the two germline ends. CDR3 length equals 12 residues. This CDR3 reads CASRTGNYGYTF. The CDR3 region has the DNA TGTGCCAGCAGGACAGGAAACTATGGCTACACCTTC.

The chain is built from TRBV7-2 and TRBJ2-4, with D perhaps matching TRBD1 (6 bases). Germline V gene lookup returns CDR1 SGHTA and CDR2 FQGNSA. Trimming removed 1 base at V and 10 bases at J, with 11 bases between. The CDR3 consists of 13 residues. The CDR3 region has the DNA TGTGCCAGCAGCTTAGGACAGGACCAGATTCAGTACTTC. Protein sequence: CASSLGQDQIQYF.

V usage is TRBV5-1 and J usage is TRBJ2-5; 7 nucleotides align to TRBD2. Trimming removed 5 bases from V and 4 bases from J; junction bases left unmatched: 5. The CDR3 is 13 residues long. The germline V gene has CDR1 SGHRS and CDR2 YFSETQ. The CDR3 loop is CASRREGGETQYF. In nucleotides, the CDR3 is TGCGCCAGCAGGAGGGAGGGTGGAGAGACCCAGTACTTC.

The chain recombines TRBV6-6 with TRBJ2-3; the D gene is possibly TRBD1 (6 bases). CDR3 size: 15 residues. Germline assignment: CDR1 MNHNY and CDR2 SVGAGI (reference sequence). Trimming removed 2 bases from V and 4 bases from J, with 13 bases in between. CDR3 nucleotides: TGTGCCAGCAGTTACCTTAGGGGGAGTTCAGATACGCAGTATTTT. Its translation is CASSYLRGSSDTQYF.